The 25 T cell receptor beta chains presented below share a single source sample, sequenced in a study of blood T cell repertoires in COVID-19. The table came from immunoSEQ multiplex PCR; TCRdb's copy has only in-frame clones and leaves some out. The table has approximately 360,000 clones, 90% seen once. The sequenced sample consisted of peripheral blood. These receptors all come from a man younger than 30 with active or convalescent COVID-19.

With respect to this clone: The sample has other DNA sequences that encode this CDR3 too. V and J are TRBV28 and TRBJ1-1; 7 nucleotides agree with TRBD1. Germline CDR1 is MDHEN and CDR2 is SYDVKM. The CDR3 contains 13 residues. V lost 3 bases and J lost 6; bases outside the gene matches: 4. Written as DNA, the CDR3 is TGTGCCAGCAGTTTGAACAGGGGTGCTGAAGCTTTCTTT. This translates into CASSLNRGAEAFF. The whole variable domain, remainder taken from reference TRBV28 and TRBJ1-1, is DVKVTQSSRYLVKRTGEKVFLECVQDMDHENMFWYRQDPGLGLRLIYFSYDVKMKEKGDIPEGYSVSREKKERFSLILESASTNQTSMYLCASSLNRGAEAFFGQGTRLTVV.

The CDR3 protein is CAWSYRVSYNEQFF. The DNA of the CDR3 is TGTGCCTGGAGTTACAGGGTATCCTACAATGAGCAGTTCTTC. The chain links TRBV30 to TRBJ2-1; a possible D gene is TRBD1 (6 bases). The V end lost 2 bases, the J end lost 1 base, and 9 bases lay between the germline ends. This CDR3 region has 14 residues. Germline V gene sequence: CDR1 GTSNPN, CDR2 SVGIG (reference sequence).

This clone was detected only a few times. The V call is TRBV7-3, the J call TRBJ1-1, with no clear D. The CDR3 totals 13 residues. The V and J ends lost 5 bases and 4 bases respectively, with 11 bases between them. In germline, CDR1 is SGHTA, CDR2 FQGTGA. CDR3 protein: CASSPFLSTEAFF. CDR3 sequence (DNA): TGTGCCAGCAGCCCGTTTCTCAGCACTGAAGCTTTCTTT.

The genes are TRBV25-1 and TRBJ2-7, with a weak D call TRBD2 (5 bases). The V gene lost 7 bases and the J gene lost 3 bases, with 22 bases spanning the gap. In germline, CDR1 is MGHDK, CDR2 SYGVNS. This CDR3 comprises 16 residues. The CDR3 reads CASMDEQIPGIYEQYF. The CDR3 DNA sequence: TGTGCCAGCATGGATGAACAGATCCCCGGGATCTACGAGCAGTACTTC.

The J gene is TRBJ2-2, the V gene TRBV7-9; TRBD2 is a possible D gene (6 bases). Trimming left V 5 bases short and J 4 bases short, with 17 bases between. Germline CDR1 and CDR2: SEHNR and FQNEAQ (reference sequence). The CDR3 consists of 16 residues. In DNA, the CDR3 is TGTGCCAGCAGCGCCATACTAGCCCAGGTCACCGGGGAGCTGTTTTTT. Its protein product is CASSAILAQVTGELFF.

The genes are TRBV5-1 and TRBJ2-1, with 7 bases matching TRBD2. Per the germline V gene, CDR1 is SGHRS and CDR2 is YFSETQ. Germline trimming cut 4 bases from V and 6 bases from J; bases unmatched to any gene: 4. The CDR3 extends over 13 amino acids. CDR3 in DNA: TGCGCCAGCAGCCGCGGGGGTGTCAATGAGCAGTTCTTC. It specifies CASSRGGVNEQFF. Complete variable domain (other parts from reference TRBV5-1 and TRBJ2-1): KAGVTQTPRYLIKTRGQQVTLSCSPISGHRSVSWYQQTPGQGLQFLFEYFSETQRNKGNFPGRFSGRQFSNSRSEMNVSTLELGDSALYLCASSRGGVNEQFFGPGTRLTVL.

The chain joins TRBV9 to TRBJ2-3; weak D call: TRBD1 (5 bases). Trimming took off 1 base at V and 0 bases at J, with 9 bases between the two ends. The CDR3 is 15 amino acids. CDR1 is SGDLS and CDR2 is YYNGEE in the germline V gene. The CDR3 region is CASSVLDTSTDTQYF. In DNA, the CDR3 is TGTGCCAGCAGCGTATTGGACACTAGCACAGATACGCAGTATTTT.

This clone turned up a few times. The rearrangement joins TRBV2 to TRBJ2-7; maybe TRBD2 (6 bases). Germline CDR1 reads SNHLY; CDR2 reads FYNNEI. Trimming pared 5 bases from V and 7 bases from J, leaving 18 bases between. The CDR3 covers 14 residues. Written as DNA, the CDR3 is TGTGCCAGCAGTATGGTGGGGGGATTAGGAGAGCAGTACTTC. Protein product: CASSMVGGLGEQYF.

This sequence joins TRBV19 and TRBJ2-5; D gene unclear. V lost 5 bases to trimming and J lost 1 base, with 8 bases between them. The CDR3 consists of 13 residues. CDR1 LNHDA and CDR2 SQIVND come from the germline V gene (reference sequence). Here the CDR3 reads CASSQQIQETQYF. As DNA, the CDR3 is TGTGCCAGTAGTCAACAGATCCAAGAGACCCAGTACTTC. Drawing the rest from reference TRBV19 and TRBJ2-5, the complete variable domain is DGGITQSPKYLFRKEGQNVTLSCEQNLNHDAMYWYRQDPGQGLRLIYYSQIVNDFQKGDIAEGYSVSREKKESFPLTVTSAQKNPTAFYLCASSQQIQETQYFGPGTRLLVL.

The chain recombines TRBV28 with TRBJ2-7, with TRBD1 identical over 7 bases. This CDR3 contains 13 residues. Germline CDR1 is MDHEN and CDR2 is SYDVKM. The junction had 5 bases not matched to a gene; V was cut back by 5 bases and J by 4 bases. CDR3 DNA: TGTGCCAGCAGTGGGACAGTGGGATACGAGCAGTACTTC. Translating gives CASSGTVGYEQYF.

V and J are TRBV4-2 and TRBJ2-7; TRBD1 agrees at 9 bases. The CDR3 spans 20 residues. Trimming cost V 3 bases and J 6 bases; bases outside gene matches: 24. The germline V gene encodes CDR1 LGHNA and CDR2 YNFKEQ. The CDR3, as DNA: TGTGCCAGCAGCCACCTCTCGGGTGGGACAGGGAATTCAGGACCCTTCGAGCAGTACTTC. This encodes CASSHLSGGTGNSGPFEQYF.

CDR3 region: CASSTVAGGNYEQYF. In DNA, the CDR3 is TGTGCCAGCAGCACCGTAGCGGGAGGGAACTACGAGCAGTACTTC. V is TRBV7-3 and J is TRBJ2-7, with TRBD2 matching 11 bases. After removal of 5 bases from V and 3 bases from J, the junction contained 6 bases not matched to a gene. Germline CDR1 is SGHTA and CDR2 is FQGTGA. The CDR3 spans 15 residues.

A single count supports this clone. This chain links TRBV12-1 with TRBJ1-6; the table names TRBD1, a call not compared with the DNA. TRBV12-1 is an annotated pseudogene. There are 14 residues in the CDR3. CDR3 nucleotides: TGTGCCAGCATCGCCAGGATCCCTAATTCACCCCTCCACTTT. Protein: CASIARIPNSPLHF.

The chain has TRBV6-6 and TRBJ1-1, with TRBD1 matching 8 bases. This CDR3 comprises 16 residues. The trim removed 4 bases at V and 0 bases at J, leaving 7 bases unmatched. CDR1 is MNHNY, CDR2 SVGAGI, per germline (reference sequence). CDR3 nucleotide sequence: TGTGCCAGCAGTTTCATGACAGGGGACATGAACACTGAAGCTTTCTTT. It codes for CASSFMTGDMNTEAFF.

This chain uses TRBV11-3 with TRBJ2-3; 10 nucleotides align to TRBD2. CDR3 length: 17 residues. Germline CDR1 is SGHNT and CDR2 is YENEEA. Trimming took 4 bases from V and 8 from J; bases not matched to a gene: 15. CDR3 nucleotides: TGTGCCAGCAGCTCCGGGACTAGCGTTAATAAAGGGGGTACGCAGTATTTT. This translates into CASSSGTSVNKGGTQYF.

CDR3 loop: CASRRDRGRAGELFF. The CDR3 DNA sequence: TGTGCCAGCAGAAGGGACAGGGGGCGCGCCGGGGAGCTGTTTTTT. This chain links TRBV6-5 with TRBJ2-2; TRBD1 matches at 12 bases. V was clipped by 6 bases and J by 6 bases; unmatched bases: 5. Germline CDR1 MNHEY, CDR2 SVGAGI. This CDR3 comprises 15 residues.

This clone was recorded only once. This rearrangement joins TRBV5-4 to TRBJ1-2, with no clear D. Trimming shortened V by 2 bases and J by 1 base, and 12 bases separated the two germline ends. This CDR3 is 15 amino acids long. CDR1 and CDR2 from the germline V gene are SGHNT and YYREEE (reference sequence). The CDR3 DNA sequence: TGTGCCAGCAGCTTTAGCGGGGAATATAACTATGGCTACACCTTC. It yields the protein CASSFSGEYNYGYTF.

V and J are TRBV19 and TRBJ1-3; no clear D. The length of the CDR3 is 15 residues. The germline V gene has CDR1 LNHDA and CDR2 SQIVND (reference sequence). The V and J ends lost 5 bases and 0 bases respectively, with 11 bases between them. In DNA, the CDR3 is TGTGCCAGTAGTGTGGTGCGGAGCTCTGGAAACACCATATATTTT. Protein sequence: CASSVVRSSGNTIYF. The full variable domain, in which reference TRBV19 and TRBJ1-3 provide the parts outside the CDR3, is DGGITQSPKYLFRKEGQNVTLSCEQNLNHDAMYWYRQDPGQGLRLIYYSQIVNDFQKGDIAEGYSVSREKKESFPLTVTSAQKNPTAFYLCASSVVRSSGNTIYFGEGSWLTVV.

This clone came up once. The V and J genes are TRBV6-5 and TRBJ1-4; D call uncertain. Germline V gene sequence: CDR1 MNHEY, CDR2 SVGAGI. The length of the CDR3 is 14 residues. Trimming pared 6 bases from V and 8 bases from J, leaving 16 bases between. The DNA of the CDR3 is TGTGCCAGCAGACACGACCTTACAGAGGAAAAACTGTTTTTT. Its protein product is CASRHDLTEEKLFF.

This chain links TRBV7-2 with TRBJ2-1, with 9 bases identical to TRBD2. V dropped 4 bases and J dropped 5; count of bases not matched to a gene: 12. The CDR3 length is 17 residues. Germline CDR1 SGHTA, CDR2 FQGNSA. The CDR3 nucleotides are TGTGCCAGCAGCTCCACCCTCCTAGCGGGACGAAACAATGAGCAGTTCTTC. This translates into CASSSTLLAGRNNEQFF.

The CDR3 nucleotides read TGTGCCAGTAGAATGTGGGGCGGCGCGAACACTGAAGCTTTCTTT. Its translation: CASRMWGGANTEAFF. J is TRBJ1-1 and V is TRBV19, with D maybe TRBD1 (5 bases). The CDR3 is 15 residues long. Looked up from germline, CDR1 is LNHDA and CDR2 is SQIVND (reference sequence). V was clipped by 6 bases and J by 1 base, with 15 bases between them.

This clone was picked up many times. Other DNA variants within this sample encode the same CDR3. This chain joins TRBV28 and TRBJ1-1; 7 positions agree with TRBD1. Germline loops: CDR1 MDHEN, CDR2 SYDVKM. CDR3 length equals 13 residues. Trimming removed 5 bases from V and 2 bases from J; junction bases left unmatched: 2. DNA of the CDR3: TGTGCCAGCAGTGGGACAGTTAACACTGAAGCTTTCTTT. Translation gives CASSGTVNTEAFF.

The rearrangement links TRBV21-1 to TRBJ1-2; the table's D call of TRBD1 was not tested on the DNA. TRBV21-1 is annotated as a pseudogene. The CDR3 has 16 amino acids. The CDR3 region is CASSKRDSLPYYGYTF. CDR3 sequence (DNA): TGTGCCAGCAGCAAAAGGGACAGTCTTCCCTACTATGGCTACACCTTC.

CDR3 protein: CSASESTGLETQYF. In DNA form, the CDR3 reads TGCAGTGCTAGTGAATCGACAGGGCTTGAGACCCAGTACTTC. The chain couples TRBV20-1 to TRBJ2-5; 7 bases map to TRBD1. Germline V gives CDR1 DFQATT, CDR2 SNEGSKA (reference sequence). This CDR3 spans 14 amino acids. Trimming took 3 bases from V and 5 from J; bases not matched to a gene: 9.

J is TRBJ2-3 and V is TRBV6-5, with D uncertain. The V gene lost 10 bases and the J gene lost 7 bases, with 12 bases spanning the gap. The CDR3 has 11 residues. The germline gives CDR1 MNHEY, CDR2 SVGAGI. The CDR3 bases are TGTGCCACCCTTCGGCGGCATACGCAGTATTTT. It specifies CATLRRHTQYF.